The sequence of this TCR beta chain was determined in a study of blood T cells in healthy people across ages. The study's findings and limits: Donors of long life had a larger count of naive CD4+ cells and greater diversity than aged donors.

Trimming cost V 8 bases and J 5 bases; bases outside gene matches: 11. From germline, CDR1 is SNHLY and CDR2 FYNNEI. The CDR3 runs to 15 residues. Healthy Caucasian individuals from Russia aged about 6 to 100 were enrolled as donors. Peripheral blood was drawn, approximately 9.5 milliliters per donor. Samples each yielded at least 6 micrograms of total RNA. To note about this clonotype: Antigen unknown.

Sample-barcoded 5' priming and a J-beta primer mix drove a second PCR of about 6 to 11 cycles. TCRdb used MiXCR to reprocess the 5' RACE reads, holding one entry per CDR3 protein. Seen here are 2 million or so distinct CDR3 sequences, 40% to 55% observed once, and the top ten hold 2.1%. This sequence was found in a woman aged 40 to 50 in good health. Sequenced material: blood. J is TRBJ2-1 and V is TRBV2, with 8 bases fitting TRBD2. The CDR3 nucleotides are TGTGCCAGCCAGCGGGGGCCCCCCGGGAACAATGAGCAGTTCTTC. Protein product: CASQRGPPGNNEQFF.